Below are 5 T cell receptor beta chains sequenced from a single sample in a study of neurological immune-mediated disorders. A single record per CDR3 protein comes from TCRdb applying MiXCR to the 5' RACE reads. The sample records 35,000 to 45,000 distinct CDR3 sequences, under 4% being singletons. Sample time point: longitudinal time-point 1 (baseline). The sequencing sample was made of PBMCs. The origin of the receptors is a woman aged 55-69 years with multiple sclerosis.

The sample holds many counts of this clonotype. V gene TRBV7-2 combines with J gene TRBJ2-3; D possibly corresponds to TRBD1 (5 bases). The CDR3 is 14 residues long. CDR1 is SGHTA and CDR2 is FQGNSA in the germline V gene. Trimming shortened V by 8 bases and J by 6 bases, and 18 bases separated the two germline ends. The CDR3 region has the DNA TGTGCCAGCGCTCGATTTACCCCAGGGGATACGCAGTATTTT. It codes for CASARFTPGDTQYF.

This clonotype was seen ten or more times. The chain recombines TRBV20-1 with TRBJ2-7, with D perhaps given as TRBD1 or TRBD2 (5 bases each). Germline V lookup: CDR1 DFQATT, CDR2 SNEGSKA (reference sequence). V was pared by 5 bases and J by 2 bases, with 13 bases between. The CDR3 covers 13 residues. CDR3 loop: CSAPGDATYEQYF. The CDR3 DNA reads TGCAGTGCTCCTGGGGACGCCACCTACGAGCAGTACTTC.

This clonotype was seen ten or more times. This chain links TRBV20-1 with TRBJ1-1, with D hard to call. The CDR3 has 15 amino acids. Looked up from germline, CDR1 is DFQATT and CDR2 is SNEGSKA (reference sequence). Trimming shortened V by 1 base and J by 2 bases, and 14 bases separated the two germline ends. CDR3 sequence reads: CSARGMVQINTEAFF. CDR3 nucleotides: TGCAGTGCTAGAGGGATGGTACAGATTAACACTGAAGCTTTCTTT.

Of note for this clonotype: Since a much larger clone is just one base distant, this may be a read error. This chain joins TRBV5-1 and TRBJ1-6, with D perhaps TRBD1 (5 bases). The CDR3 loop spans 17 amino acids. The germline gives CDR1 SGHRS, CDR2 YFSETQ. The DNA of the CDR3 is TGCGCCAGCAGTCCTGCCGGGGGACGCTCCTATAATTCACCCCTCAACTTT. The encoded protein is CASSPAGGRSYNSPLNF.

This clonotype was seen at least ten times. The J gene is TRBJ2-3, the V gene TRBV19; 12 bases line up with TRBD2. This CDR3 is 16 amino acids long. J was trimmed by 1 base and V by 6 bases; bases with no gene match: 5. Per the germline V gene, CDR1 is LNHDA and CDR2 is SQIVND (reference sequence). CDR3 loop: CASRRLAGERTDTQYF. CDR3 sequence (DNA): TGTGCCAGTAGAAGACTAGCGGGGGAGCGCACAGATACGCAGTATTTT.